The next 32 T cell receptor beta chains were all read from a single sample in a study of Ad26.COV2.S vaccination and SARS-CoV-2 variants. Treatment meaning: roughly 19 received Ad26.COV2.S at low or high dose, single or two shots; several received placebo; per-sample allocation not given. Day 63 after the first vaccine or placebo injection was the time point for sampling. Sequencing used immunoSEQ multiplex PCR; TCRdb keeps in-frame clones, though not all of them. This table holds 500,000 or so clones, approximately 88% found once. The input for sequencing was peripheral blood, taken in a trial of Ad26.COV2.S vaccine versus placebo. Receptors were obtained from a person aged 18-60 years who received the Ad26.COV2.S COVID-19 vaccine or a placebo.

V is TRBV4-3 and J is TRBJ2-2, with 14 bases fitting TRBD2. This CDR3 region has 18 residues. Losses at the gene ends were 3 bases for V and 0 bases for J; bases not matched to a gene: 3. Germline CDR1 reads LGHNA; CDR2 reads YSLEER. The CDR3 DNA reads as TGCGCCAGCAGCCAGACTAGCGGGAGGGCCGCGAACACCGGGGAGCTGTTTTTT. As protein: CASSQTSGRAANTGELFF.

J is TRBJ2-5 and V is TRBV30; D is possibly TRBD2 (5 bases). Germline CDR1 reads GTSNPN; CDR2 reads SVGIG (reference sequence). The CDR3 length is 14 residues. Trimming took off 2 bases at V and 5 bases at J, with 15 bases between the two ends. The CDR3, as DNA: TGTGCCTGGAGTCGAGGGAGTTCGGCGGAGACCCAGTACTTC. Protein product: CAWSRGSSAETQYF.

V usage is TRBV3-1 (or the pseudogene TRBV3-2) and J usage is TRBJ2-7; D unresolved. V lost 4 bases and J lost 0, with 16 bases in between. Germline V gene sequence: CDR1 LGHDT, CDR2 YNNKEL (reference sequence). The CDR3 has 16 residues. In nucleotides, the CDR3 is TGTGCCAGCAGCCCAGTCGGGTTGTCCTACTCCTACGAGCAGTACTTC. Translation: CASSPVGLSYSYEQYF.

The chain links TRBV10-3 to TRBJ2-1; possibly TRBD2 for D (6 bases). CDR3 length equals 11 residues. Trimming took 6 bases from V and 8 from J, leaving 8 bases between them. Looked up from germline, CDR1 is ENHRY and CDR2 is SYGVKD. The CDR3 loop is CAIRGLDEQFF. The CDR3 DNA is TGTGCCATCAGGGGACTGGATGAGCAGTTCTTC.

The chain uses TRBV19 and TRBJ2-1; the D is unclear. Germline V gene data show CDR1 as LNHDA and CDR2 as SQIVND (reference sequence). V dropped 3 bases and J dropped 2 bases, with 5 bases sitting between them. The CDR3 extends over 13 amino acids. The chain's CDR3 is CASSMWTYNEQFF. The DNA for the CDR3 is TGTGCCAGTAGTATGTGGACCTACAATGAGCAGTTCTTC.

The rearrangement links TRBV30 to TRBJ2-5; D perhaps matches TRBD2 (7 bases). V was pared by 3 bases and J by 3 bases, with 8 bases between. This CDR3 contains 12 residues. Germline CDR1 reads GTSNPN; CDR2 reads SVGIG (reference sequence). The CDR3 coding sequence is TGTGCCTGGAGAGGGGGGGAAGAGACCCAGTACTTC. Translating it yields CAWRGGEETQYF.

This clone was observed a single time. V gene TRBV7-6 combines with J gene TRBJ1-1; 10 nucleotides match TRBD1. This CDR3 has 16 residues. CDR1 SGHVS and CDR2 FNYEAQ come from the germline V gene. Germline trimming cut 1 base from V and 3 bases from J; bases unmatched to any gene: 5. CDR3 in DNA: TGTGCCAGCAGCTTAGGACAGGGGGCGTTAGACACTGAAGCTTTCTTT. The encoded protein is CASSLGQGALDTEAFF.

This clone was counted once. The rearrangement links TRBV30 to TRBJ1-3; the match to TRBD1 covers 7 bases. The trim removed 3 bases at V and 14 bases at J, leaving 10 bases unmatched. The V gene's germline CDR1 is GTSNPN and CDR2 SVGIG (reference sequence). This CDR3 spans 12 amino acids. CDR3 DNA sequence: TGTGCCTGGAGAGGGACAGCCTCCAAGCTATATTTT. Its protein product is CAWRGTASKLYF. The whole variable domain, filled in from reference TRBV30 and TRBJ1-3, reads SQTIHQWPATLVQPVGSPLSLECTVEGTSNPNLYWYRQAAGRGLQLLFYSVGIGQISSEVPQNLSASRPQDRQFILSSKKLLLSDSGFYLCAWRGTASKLYFGEGSWLTVV.

J is TRBJ2-2 and V is TRBV2; D remains unclear. The CDR3 has 14 amino acids. Germline V gene data show CDR1 as SNHLY and CDR2 as FYNNEI. The germline V and J ends were trimmed by 0 bases and 5 bases, with 7 bases remaining between them. As DNA, the CDR3 is TGTGCCAGCAGTGAAGCCATGGGGACCGGGGAGCTGTTTTTT. Its translation is CASSEAMGTGELFF.

The J gene is TRBJ1-2, the V gene TRBV12-3 or TRBV12-4, with 7 bases fitting TRBD1. This CDR3 region has 12 residues. V lost 5 bases, J lost 10 bases, and 7 bases stayed unmatched. As DNA, the CDR3 is TGTGCCAGCAGTGGAGGGGGCTGGGACTACACCTTC. It specifies CASSGGGWDYTF.

CDR3 DNA sequence: TGTGCCAGCAGCCCCACCGAGGGCGTACCCTACGAGCAGTACTTC. It yields the protein CASSPTEGVPYEQYF. This chain uses TRBV16 with TRBJ2-7, with D maybe TRBD2 (5 bases). The V end lost 4 bases, the J end lost 2 bases, and 15 bases lay between the germline ends. The germline V gene encodes CDR1 KGHSY and CDR2 FQNENV. The CDR3 has 15 residues.

This clone was counted once. The chain joins TRBV2 to TRBJ2-7; no definite D call. The CDR3 has 12 amino acids. Per the germline V gene, CDR1 is SNHLY and CDR2 is FYNNEI. Trimming removed 0 bases from V and 9 bases from J, with 9 bases in between. The CDR3 spells CASSEASRWQYF. The CDR3 DNA follows: TGTGCCAGCAGTGAAGCGTCGCGATGGCAGTACTTC.

This clone showed up just once. The chain uses TRBV15 and TRBJ2-2; D ambiguous. The CDR3 is 15 amino acids. CDR1 and CDR2 from the germline V gene are LNHNV and YYDKDF (reference sequence). V dropped 1 base and J dropped 0 bases, with 6 bases sitting between them. CDR3 amino acids: CATSRGLSNTGELFF. The DNA for the CDR3 is TGTGCCACCAGCAGAGGTTTATCGAACACCGGGGAGCTGTTTTTT.

A single count supports this clone. The chain joins TRBV6-5 to TRBJ1-1; 7 bases match TRBD1. Germline-derived CDR1 and CDR2 are MNHEY and SVGAGI. The V gene end was trimmed by 6 bases and the J gene end by 10 bases; junction bases not matched to a gene: 5. The CDR3 runs 11 residues. In DNA form, the CDR3 reads TGTGCCAGCAGCGACAGGGTTGCAGCTTTCTTT. Protein: CASSDRVAAFF.

The chain links TRBV19 to TRBJ1-4; D is unresolved. This CDR3 has 13 residues. V gave up 8 bases and J gave up 4 bases, with 11 bases separating them. Per germline, CDR1 LNHDA and CDR2 SQIVND (reference sequence). The CDR3 sequence is CASGRLINEKLFF. CDR3 nucleotides: TGTGCCAGTGGGAGACTGATTAATGAAAAACTGTTTTTT.

The chain links TRBV28 to TRBJ2-3; TRBD1 might be the D (7 bases). The CDR3 has 17 amino acids. The V and J ends lost 7 bases and 3 bases respectively, with 23 bases between them. Germline lookup yields CDR1 MDHEN and CDR2 SYDVKM. CDR3 in amino acids: CASTRIAQGGRTDTQYF. DNA for the CDR3: TGTGCCAGCACCCGGATAGCCCAGGGGGGCCGGACAGATACGCAGTATTTT.

This clone came up once. The gene calls are TRBV5-4 and TRBJ2-1, with TRBD2 as a possible D gene (6 bases). The germline CDR1 and CDR2 sequences are SGHNT and YYREEE (reference sequence). This CDR3 contains 15 residues. V lost 0 bases, J lost 0 bases, and 7 bases lay in between. The DNA of the CDR3 is TGTGCCAGCAGCTTGGGGACTACCTCCTACAATGAGCAGTTCTTC. The encoded protein is CASSLGTTSYNEQFF.

Only one count was recorded for this clone. The chain recombines TRBV29-1 with TRBJ1-1; D perhaps matches TRBD1 (6 bases). The CDR3 is 14 residues long. Germline values: CDR1 SQVTM, CDR2 ANQGSEA. V was pared by 7 bases and J by 1 base, with 16 bases between. This CDR3 reads CSGGAGRRNTEAFF. The CDR3 DNA reads as TGCAGCGGGGGGGCAGGGCGCCGGAACACTGAAGCTTTCTTT.

The V call is TRBV9, the J call TRBJ1-1; 9 bases agree with TRBD1. V trimming: 2 bases; J trimming: 3 bases; junction bases outside the gene matches: 5. The CDR3 loop spans 15 amino acids. Germline V lookup: CDR1 SGDLS, CDR2 YYNGEE. The CDR3, as DNA: TGTGCCAGCAGCGTGGGGGACAGGGTCTACACTGAAGCTTTCTTT. Translated: CASSVGDRVYTEAFF.

The chain carries TRBV5-1 and TRBJ2-1, with D maybe TRBD2 (7 bases). V was cut by 3 bases and J by 5 bases, with 21 bases left in between. CDR3 size: 17 residues. CDR1 SGHRS and CDR2 YFSETQ come from the germline V gene. CDR3 DNA: TGCGCCAGCAGCTGGGGGCGATCAGCGGGGATCAACAATGAGCAGTTCTTC. The encoded protein is CASSWGRSAGINNEQFF.

In this sample, this clone turned up once. The rearrangement links TRBV21-1 to TRBJ1-5; no DNA check was done on the table's D call, TRBD1. TRBV21-1 is flagged as a pseudogene. The CDR3 extends over 15 amino acids. In DNA form, the CDR3 reads TGTGCCAGCAGCGCCACAACAGGGATAGGACAGCCCCAGCATTTT. As protein: CASSATTGIGQPQHF.

This chain links TRBV28 with TRBJ1-5; TRBD1 aligns across 9 bases. The germline CDR1 and CDR2 sequences are MDHEN and SYDVKM. The CDR3 has 16 residues. The junction had 5 bases not matched to a gene; V was cut back by 3 bases and J by 2 bases. Written as DNA, the CDR3 is TGTGCCAGCAGTTTCGCACAGGGGGCGGGCAATCAGCCCCAGCATTTT. This encodes CASSFAQGAGNQPQHF.

The count of this clone is one. This rearrangement joins TRBV27 to TRBJ2-2, with a possible D match to TRBD2 (7 bases). The V end lost 6 bases, the J end lost 6 bases, and 17 bases lay between the germline ends. Germline V lookup: CDR1 MNHEY, CDR2 SMNVEV (reference sequence). There are 15 residues in the CDR3. The DNA for the CDR3 is TGTGCCAGCAGGGGGAGGGGGAGCATGTCCGGGGAGCTGTTTTTT. Translating it yields CASRGRGSMSGELFF.

The gene calls are TRBV30 and TRBJ2-7, with TRBD2 identical over 7 bases. Trimming removed 0 bases from V and 11 bases from J; junction bases left unmatched: 10. CDR1 is GTSNPN, CDR2 SVGIG, per germline (reference sequence). The CDR3 has 13 residues. The CDR3 DNA reads as TGTGCCTGGAGTGTAGGTCTAGCGGAGAGAAAGTACTTC. It yields the protein CAWSVGLAERKYF. The full variable domain, with the rest looked up from reference TRBV30 and TRBJ2-7, is SQTIHQWPATLVQPVGSPLSLECTVEGTSNPNLYWYRQAAGRGLQLLFYSVGIGQISSEVPQNLSASRPQDRQFILSSKKLLLSDSGFYLCAWSVGLAERKYFGPGTRLTVT.

The V call is TRBV19, the J call TRBJ2-7; D gene ambiguous. The CDR3 has 13 amino acids. Germline lookup yields CDR1 LNHDA and CDR2 SQIVND (reference sequence). Trimming stripped 3 bases from V and 6 bases from J, with 12 bases between. As DNA, the CDR3 is TGTGCCAGTAGTATTGGGCACCCGGGCGAGCAGTACTTC. Protein sequence: CASSIGHPGEQYF.

The genes are TRBV19 and TRBJ2-5; 14 bases line up with TRBD2. The CDR3 is 17 residues long. Per germline, CDR1 LNHDA and CDR2 SQIVND (reference sequence). J gave up 5 bases and V 1 base, and 6 bases lay outside the gene matches. CDR3 loop: CASSIAQGLAGEETQYF. CDR3 DNA sequence: TGTGCCAGTAGTATAGCCCAGGGACTAGCGGGAGAGGAGACCCAGTACTTC.

The chain employs TRBV7-2 and TRBJ2-3; TRBD2 matches at 7 bases. The CDR3 contains 17 residues. The ends lost 1 base at V and 2 bases at J; junction bases unmatched: 9. Germline loops: CDR1 SGHTA, CDR2 FQGNSA. This CDR3 is CASSLGSGRPFTDTQYF. CDR3 coding DNA: TGTGCCAGCAGCTTAGGGTCCGGGAGGCCCTTCACAGATACGCAGTATTTT.

The gene calls are TRBV2 and TRBJ1-1; D gene unclear. CDR3 length: 15 residues. Germline CDR1 SNHLY, CDR2 FYNNEI. V was pared by 6 bases and J by 4 bases, with 18 bases between. The CDR3: CASRGRGERVTEAFF. CDR3 in DNA: TGTGCCAGCAGGGGCCGAGGAGAGCGCGTCACTGAAGCTTTCTTT.

J is TRBJ2-1 and V is TRBV15; D unclear. V lost 4 bases, J lost 7 bases, and 11 bases lay in between. The CDR3 has 13 residues. Germline lookup yields CDR1 LNHNV and CDR2 YYDKDF (reference sequence). The CDR3 loop reads CATSIAHINEQFF. In DNA form, the CDR3 reads TGTGCCACCAGCATCGCGCACATTAATGAGCAGTTCTTC.

J is TRBJ1-2 and V is TRBV4-1; tentative D call: TRBD1 (5 bases). V gave up 4 bases and J gave up 4 bases, with 16 bases separating them. Germline V gene sequence: CDR1 MGHRA, CDR2 YSYEKL. The CDR3 covers 15 residues. The CDR3 DNA is TGCGCCAGCAGCCGGCCGTCAAACAGGTTCTATGGCTACACCTTC. Its protein product is CASSRPSNRFYGYTF.

V usage is TRBV15 and J usage is TRBJ2-1, with a possible D match to TRBD1 (7 bases). The CDR3 is made up of 15 amino acids. Germline CDR1 and CDR2: LNHNV and YYDKDF (reference sequence). Trimming shortened V by 0 bases and J by 7 bases, and 13 bases separated the two germline ends. In nucleotides, the CDR3 is TGTGCCACCAGCAGAGATGCACAGGGGAGGAATGAGCAGTTCTTC. Amino acids: CATSRDAQGRNEQFF. The whole variable domain, remainder taken from reference TRBV15 and TRBJ2-1, is DAMVIQNPRYQVTQFGKPVTLSCSQTLNHNVMYWYQQKSSQAPKLLFHYYDKDFNNEADTPDNFQSRRPNTSFCFLDIRSPGLGDTAMYLCATSRDAQGRNEQFFGPGTRLTVL.

The chain carries TRBV20-1 and TRBJ1-6, with a possible D match to TRBD1 (5 bases). Germline-derived CDR1 and CDR2 are DFQATT and SNEGSKA (reference sequence). The V end was cut by 3 bases, the J end by 7 bases, with 10 bases between. The CDR3 covers 13 residues. CDR3 sequence reads: CSASLTENSPLHF. The CDR3 nucleotides read TGCAGTGCTAGTTTGACAGAGAATTCACCCCTCCACTTT.